These 11 T cell receptor beta chains came from one sample sequenced in a study of blood T cells in healthy people across ages. It was with a sample-barcoded 5' primer and a J-beta primer mix that a second PCR of roughly 7 to 12 cycles was run. Via MiXCR, TCRdb re-called the 5' RACE reads, giving one row per CDR3 protein. The sample has 760,000 or so distinct CDR3 sequences, 25% seen once. These data were also filed under a second study, of T cells of mothers and their children.

Material for sequencing was blood. The receptors derive from a boy between 10 and 17 years old in good health.

This chain joins TRBV6-2 or TRBV6-3 and TRBJ2-3; no clear D. The CDR3 spans 12 residues. CDR1 and CDR2 (germline): MNHEY, SVGEGT. V was clipped by 5 bases and J by 4 bases, with 7 bases between them. DNA for the CDR3: TGTGCCAGCAGTCGGACCCCAGATACGCAGTATTTT. Protein sequence: CASSRTPDTQYF.

This clonotype came up a few times. One end of the junction is discordant with germline, which a read error may explain. The gene calls are TRBV7-2 and TRBJ2-1, with 15 nucleotides matching TRBD2. Germline-derived CDR1 and CDR2 are SGHTA and FQGNSA. The CDR3 length is 15 residues. The CDR3 DNA reads TGTGCCAGCAGCTTAGTGGGACTAGCGGGGGGCCACGGCCTCTTC. Protein: CASSLVGLAGGHGLF.

The chain uses TRBV20-1 and TRBJ2-7, with D perhaps TRBD1 (6 bases). Germline CDR1 reads DFQATT; CDR2 reads SNEGSKA (reference sequence). The CDR3 spans 14 residues. V dropped 4 bases and J dropped 4 bases, with 17 bases sitting between them. CDR3 sequence reads: CSATDLLGAYEQYF. The CDR3 coding sequence is TGCAGTGCTACCGACCTACTGGGGGCTTACGAGCAGTACTTC.

The sample holds a few counts of this clonotype. The chain combines TRBV5-5 with TRBJ2-2, with unresolved D. V was pared by 2 bases and J by 9 bases, with 8 bases between. CDR1 is SGHKS and CDR2 is YYEKEE in the germline V gene (reference sequence). The CDR3 extends over 12 amino acids. The CDR3 nucleotides are TGTGCCAGCAGCTTAAGTCACCGGGAGCTGTTTTTT. Translating gives CASSLSHRELFF.

The gene calls are TRBV7-4 and TRBJ2-7; TRBD1 might be the D (6 bases). The CDR3 runs to 16 residues. V gave up 5 bases and J gave up 0 bases, with 17 bases separating them. Germline loops: CDR1 SGHVT, CDR2 SQSDAQ. The CDR3 region is CASSRPGHWTSYEQYF. The CDR3 coding sequence is TGTGCCAGCAGCCGGCCGGGACATTGGACCTCCTACGAGCAGTACTTC. Full variable domain (missing parts from reference TRBV7-4 and TRBJ2-7): GAGVSQSPRYKVAKRGRDVALRCDSISGHVTLYWYRQTLGQGSEVLTYSQSDAQRDKSGRPSGRFSAERPERSVSTLKIQRTEQGDSAVYLCASSRPGHWTSYEQYFGPGTRLTVT.

This clonotype was seen a few times. The chain employs TRBV5-1 and TRBJ2-5; 14 positions match TRBD2. This CDR3 spans 16 amino acids. The germline V gene has CDR1 SGHRS and CDR2 YFSETQ. The V segment lost 5 bases and the J segment 2 bases; nucleotides outside the gene matches: 5. This CDR3 reads CASRERLAGGQETQYF. In DNA form, the CDR3 reads TGCGCCAGCAGGGAAAGACTAGCGGGAGGGCAAGAGACCCAGTACTTC.

V gene TRBV5-1 combines with J gene TRBJ2-5; no clear D. Between the trimmed V and J ends, which lost 0 bases and 1 base, there was a span of 7 bases. The CDR3 is 14 residues long. From germline, CDR1 is SGHRS and CDR2 YFSETQ. This CDR3 is CASSLEQPQETQYF. The CDR3 DNA reads TGCGCCAGCAGCTTGGAACAGCCCCAAGAGACCCAGTACTTC. Full variable domain (outside the CDR3, taken from reference TRBV5-1 and TRBJ2-5): KAGVTQTPRYLIKTRGQQVTLSCSPISGHRSVSWYQQTPGQGLQFLFEYFSETQRNKGNFPGRFSGRQFSNSRSEMNVSTLELGDSALYLCASSLEQPQETQYFGPGTRLLVL.

This clonotype has a handful of counts. The rearrangement joins TRBV7-2 to TRBJ2-7; D remains ambiguous. The germline V and J ends were trimmed by 2 bases and 3 bases, with 8 bases remaining between them. Germline-derived CDR1 and CDR2 are SGHTA and FQGNSA. This CDR3 is 13 amino acids long. The CDR3 loop reads CASSLPPNYEQYF. CDR3 bases: TGTGCCAGCAGCTTACCGCCCAACTACGAGCAGTACTTC.

This chain connects TRBV4-1 to TRBJ2-7; D unresolved. The CDR3 runs to 13 residues. Germline lookup yields CDR1 MGHRA and CDR2 YSYEKL. Trimming removed 0 bases from V and 4 bases from J, with 7 bases in between. Here the CDR3 DNA reads TGCGCCAGCAGCCAAGAGGAAGAGTACGAGCAGTACTTC. Residues: CASSQEEEYEQYF.

This chain uses TRBV6-1 with TRBJ2-1; the match to TRBD2 covers 14 bases. Unmatched junction bases numbered 5, after V lost 5 bases and J lost 8 bases. Germline V CDR1 and CDR2: MNHNS, SASEGT. This CDR3 region has 15 residues. In nucleotides, the CDR3 is TGTGCCAGCAGTAAGACTAGCGGGAGGGCCCATGAGCAGTTCTTC. The encoded protein is CASSKTSGRAHEQFF.

The chain joins TRBV20-1 to TRBJ2-4; maybe TRBD2 (6 bases). The ends were cut back, 0 bases at V and 8 bases at J, with 8 bases in the middle. This CDR3 spans 12 amino acids. Germline loops: CDR1 DFQATT, CDR2 SNEGSKA (reference sequence). The CDR3 here is CSARDGTDIQYF. The DNA of the CDR3 is TGCAGTGCTAGAGACGGGACTGACATTCAGTACTTC.